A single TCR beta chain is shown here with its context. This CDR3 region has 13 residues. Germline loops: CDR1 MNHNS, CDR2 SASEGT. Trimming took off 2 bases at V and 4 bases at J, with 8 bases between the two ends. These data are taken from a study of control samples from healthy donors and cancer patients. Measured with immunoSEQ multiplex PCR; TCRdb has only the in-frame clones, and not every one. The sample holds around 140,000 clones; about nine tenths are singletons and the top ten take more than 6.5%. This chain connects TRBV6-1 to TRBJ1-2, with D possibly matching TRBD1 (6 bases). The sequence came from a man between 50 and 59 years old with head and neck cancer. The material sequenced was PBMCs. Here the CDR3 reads CASSETGLYGYTF. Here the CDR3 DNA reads TGTGCCAGCAGTGAAACAGGGCTCTATGGCTACACCTTC.